Given below is one T cell receptor (beta chain) in context. V lost 5 bases and J lost 0; bases outside the gene matches: 5. Germline V CDR1 and CDR2: SGHTA, FQGNSA. The CDR3 extends over 15 amino acids. The data are from a study of control samples from healthy donors and cancer patients. TCRdb's copy holds only in-frame clones and misses some; the assay was immunoSEQ multiplex PCR. The profile shows about 180,000 clones, around 90% of them singletons. The chain uses TRBV7-2 and TRBJ2-7, with 9 bases identical to TRBD2. The source is a woman aged 50 to 65 in good health. Specimen: blood. The CDR3 here is CASSKSGLASYEQYF. Written as DNA, the CDR3 is TGTGCCAGCAGCAAATCGGGACTAGCCTCCTACGAGCAGTACTTC.